Sequencing of this T cell receptor (beta chain) was carried out in a study of T cells in Graves' hyperthyroidism and ophthalmopathy. Study-level findings and limits: The model forecast ophthalmopathy, anticipating it by a median approximately 6 months before onset.

This clonotype was seen many times. The target antigen is unknown. Germline lookup yields CDR1 KGHSH and CDR2 LQKENI. V dropped 3 bases and J dropped 6 bases, with 11 bases sitting between them. The CDR3 has 13 amino acids. Together with thyroid ultrasound, orbital computed tomography, serum thyroxine and TRAb, clinical symptoms were used for diagnoses. Fresh 10 ml peripheral blood yielded PBMCs. RNA transcripts were the template for amplifying TCR beta CDR3 regions. An initial round of RT-PCR targeting the TCR CDR3 relied on the HTBI primer set. TCRdb processed the multiplex PCR reads anew with MiXCR; each CDR3 protein has one entry. The table lists under 500,000 distinct CDR3 sequences, over 13% of them singletons, with around 30% in the top ten.

The specimen was blood. The rearrangement uses TRBV18 and TRBJ1-1; D not certain. The sequence came from a man aged 45-60 years with Graves' ophthalmopathy. The CDR3 DNA reads TGTGCCAGCTCACCGGCGAGTAACGCTGAAGCTTTCTTT. This translates into CASSPASNAEAFF.